There are a few counts of the clone carrying this TCR beta chain. Peripheral blood, about 9.4 milliliters per donor, was collected. The source of the sample is a study of blood T cells in healthy people across ages. Trimming left V 2 bases short and J 5 bases short, with 15 bases between. The V gene's germline CDR1 is SEHNR and CDR2 FQNEAQ (reference sequence). CDR3 length: 15 residues. A second PCR of about 7 to 11 cycles used a sample-barcoded 5' primer and a J-beta primer mix. Every molecule of cDNA carried a tag from a template-switch adaptor with 12 random nucleotides. TCRdb called the 5' RACE reads again in MiXCR, with one record for every CDR3 protein. This sample has 1.5 million to 2 million distinct CDR3 sequences, with approximately 50% found just once.

The clonotype was recovered from a woman aged 40 to 50 in good health. The chain is built from TRBV7-9 and TRBJ2-5; D unresolved. Input material: blood. The CDR3 protein is CASSLIHPPEETQYF. The CDR3 DNA reads TGTGCCAGCAGCTTAATACACCCCCCAGAGGAGACCCAGTACTTC.